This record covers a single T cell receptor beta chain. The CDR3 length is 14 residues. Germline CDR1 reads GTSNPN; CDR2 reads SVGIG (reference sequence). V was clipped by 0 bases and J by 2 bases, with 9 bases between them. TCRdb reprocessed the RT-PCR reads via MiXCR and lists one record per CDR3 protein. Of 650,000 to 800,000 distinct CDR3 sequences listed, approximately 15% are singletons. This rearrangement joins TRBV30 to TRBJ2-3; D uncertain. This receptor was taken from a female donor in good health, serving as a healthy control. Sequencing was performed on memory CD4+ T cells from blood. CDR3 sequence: CAWSVGLPTDTQYF. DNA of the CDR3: TGTGCCTGGAGTGTAGGGCTTCCCACAGATACGCAGTATTTT.